This TCR beta chain comes out of a study of cytomegalovirus exposure and HLA in healthy donors. The study's findings and limits: Among TCR beta chains, those listed as cytomegalovirus-associated numbered about 150.

On this clone: Its specificity is unknown.

It was with 60 Vbeta and 13 Jbeta primers that the PCR ran. Assay: immunoSEQ multiplex PCR; the TCRdb copy retains only in-frame clones and omits some. The sample lists 180,000 or so clones, roughly 80% occurring once. Germline V gene lookup returns CDR1 LGHNA and CDR2 YSLEER. The CDR3 loop spans 15 amino acids. Trimming removed 0 bases at V and 0 bases at J, with 9 bases between. Source material: PBMCs. This rearrangement joins TRBV4-3 to TRBJ2-7, with TRBD1 as a possible D gene (5 bases). This receptor was identified in a girl between 10 and 17 years old in good health and CMV-seropositive. The CDR3: CASSQDRASSYEQYF. CDR3 nucleotide sequence: TGCGCCAGCAGCCAAGACAGGGCCAGCTCCTACGAGCAGTACTTC.